This T cell receptor (beta chain) was documented in a study of shared clonotypes between healthy human individuals (dated by TCRdb to 2020 to 2021). About the investigation overall: The cohort included three men and a couple of women between 18 and 49 years of age. Per donor, three plates each were used for CD4 naive and CD4 memory, two for CD8 naive, and one for CD8 memory. To estimate repertoire size and how much clonotype sharing occurs between individuals, the study deeply sequenced the blood TCR repertoires of about 5 healthy adults. To increase sequencing depth and limit assay-specific biases, TCR repertoire library preparation and sequencing were carried out by different laboratories using diverse techniques. Each donor's leukapheresis produced roughly between about 0.8 and 8.9 billion PBMCs.

What the study reported, not specific to this receptor: Even with the large sequencing depth, rarefaction of the sorted-subset datasets indicated that sequencing was incomplete. Clonotypes shared by all four sorted-subset donors showed higher generation probabilities than non-shared clonotypes. About 5% of naive CD4, 3.5% of naive CD8, approximately 2.2% of memory CD4, and about 0.4% of memory CD8 clonotypes were shared across several donors. Because the study included a small number of donors, the genetic and exposure-history diversity represented was limited. Sampling was limited to blood, and TCR repertoires in tissue likely differ from TCR repertoires in blood. Pairwise subsampling indicated that sequencing depth was expected to affect the degree of clonotype sharing among donors. Estimated clonotype richness was generally larger for naive than for memory subsets.

Trimming at the junction amounts to 1 base on V and 1 base on J, and the germline ends lie 9 bases apart. The CDR3 covers 14 residues, taking in both the cysteine and the phenylalanine. The only DNA kept is the CDR3, 42 bases in frame from the first base. CDR1 SGDLS and CDR2 YYNGEE are derived from the germline V gene. With respect to this clone: No cognate antigen has been identified for it. No base quality values were provided; no much bigger clone lies one nucleotide off. This specimen includes other DNA sequences encoding the same CDR3.

CD8 naive samples were obtained by positive selection for CCR7 among CD45RO-negative cells, yielding a CD45RA+CCR7+ population from which TemRA cells were excluded. The donors were healthy, HIV-negative adults who had no recently reported acute infections or vaccinations. Only Caucasian adults living in Nashville, Tennessee, USA were represented among the donors. Blood was obtained by leukapheresis, after which PBMCs were separated by Ficoll-Histopaque density gradient centrifugation and cryopreserved in liquid nitrogen vapor phase. Analytical flow cytometry was used to check the purity and quantity of every magnetically sorted T cell population. From each sorted fraction, genomic DNA was isolated and quantified by UV absorbance on a Nanodrop 2000c. Using the deep immunoSEQ assay, TCR CDR3 regions were amplified from genomic DNA by multiplex PCR. Genomic DNA extracted from each cell subset was distributed evenly over all wells of several immunoSEQ 96-well plates, and each plate served as one replicate. For sorted subsets, 200 to 250 ng genomic DNA, equal to 25,000 to 35,000 T cell genomes, was loaded into each replicate PCR. Purified libraries were quantified with a Qubit 3.0 fluorometer, sized on a Bioanalyzer 2100, and re-quantified with the KAPA Library Quantification kit. A separate single-read 150-cycle Illumina NextSeq 550 flow cell was used to sequence each immunoSEQ 96-well plate. From the authors' description of their analysis: Because the immunoSEQ output held only junctional sequences and lacked quality scores, the filtering could not match the filtering applied to full-length reads. Sequences were annotated with PyIR, a Python wrapper for IgBLAST v1.9, and V/J genes and CDR3 were assigned using IMGT germline references. Reads with weak V/J assignments (E-value above 1e-6), missing CDR3, stop codons, out-of-frame junctions, or ambiguous translated residues were removed. V3J clonotypes were defined by identical inferred V gene, J gene, and CDR3 amino acid sequence. The percentage overlap between two repertoires was calculated by dividing the number of shared unique clonotypes by the size of the smaller repertoire. Repertoire richness was assessed with RTK rarefaction, the Chao1 estimator, and Recon v2.1 estimates of unobserved clonotypes. Generation probabilities for all TCRbeta clonotypes obtained by the gDNA method from a few donors were computed using OLGA. TCRdb provides this immuneACCESS table in a form limited to in-frame rearrangements. Some clones are lacking; in checked studies, under half of them reflect an unresolved V gene, and why the rest are absent is not known. V, J and clone size derive from that table, while D and trimming were established from the DNA sequence. Across this sample there are approximately 1.9 million clones, with about 93% seen only once. The ten largest clones add up to more than 1.5% of the sample.

This clonotype was sampled from a man between 18 and 29 years old in good health. Some clones in this sample may be carry-over from other donors' samples. The specimen was naive CD8+ T cells from PBMCs. Explained via the paper, the cell subset or site label denotes: CD45RA+CCR7+. The rearrangement combines TRBV9 with TRBJ2-7, with no confident D gene call. CDR3 protein: CASSVRAGSYEQYF. Read as DNA, the sequence is TGTGCCAGCAGCGTACGGGCAGGTTCCTACGAGCAGTACTTC.